This T cell receptor beta chain was obtained from a study of neurological immune-mediated disorders. CDR1 and CDR2 (germline): DFQATT, SNEGSKA (reference sequence). V lost 1 base to trimming and J lost 6 bases, with 7 bases between them. The CDR3 is 13 residues long. 2 million unsorted PBMCs were stored in RNAlater at -80 °C before RNA extraction. The cDNA was produced through 5'RACE with 10-nucleotide random UMIs. TCRdb ran MiXCR on the 5' RACE reads and lists one entry per CDR3 protein. Of 35,000 or so distinct CDR3 sequences in the sample, over 9% are singletons; the top ten hold about 6.6%. This clonotype was seen many times.

What was sequenced was PBMCs. V gene TRBV20-1 combines with J gene TRBJ1-6; D gene ambiguous. The clonotype comes from a woman in her twenties or thirties with HTLV-1-associated myelopathy (HAM/TSP). The CDR3 protein is CSARGHGNSPLHF. The CDR3 bases are TGCAGTGCTAGAGGACACGGTAATTCACCCCTCCACTTT.